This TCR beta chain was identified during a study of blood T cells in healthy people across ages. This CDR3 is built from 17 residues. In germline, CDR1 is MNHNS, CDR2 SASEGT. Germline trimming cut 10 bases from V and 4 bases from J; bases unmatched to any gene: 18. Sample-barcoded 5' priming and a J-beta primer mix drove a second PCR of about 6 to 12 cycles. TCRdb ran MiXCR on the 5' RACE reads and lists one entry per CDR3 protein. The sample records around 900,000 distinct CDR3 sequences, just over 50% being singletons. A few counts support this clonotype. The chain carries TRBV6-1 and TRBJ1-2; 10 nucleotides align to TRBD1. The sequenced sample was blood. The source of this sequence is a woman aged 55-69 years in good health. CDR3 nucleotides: TGTGCCACAAATTTAGACGGGACAGGGGCGTCGAGCTATGGCTACACCTTC. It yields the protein CATNLDGTGASSYGYTF.